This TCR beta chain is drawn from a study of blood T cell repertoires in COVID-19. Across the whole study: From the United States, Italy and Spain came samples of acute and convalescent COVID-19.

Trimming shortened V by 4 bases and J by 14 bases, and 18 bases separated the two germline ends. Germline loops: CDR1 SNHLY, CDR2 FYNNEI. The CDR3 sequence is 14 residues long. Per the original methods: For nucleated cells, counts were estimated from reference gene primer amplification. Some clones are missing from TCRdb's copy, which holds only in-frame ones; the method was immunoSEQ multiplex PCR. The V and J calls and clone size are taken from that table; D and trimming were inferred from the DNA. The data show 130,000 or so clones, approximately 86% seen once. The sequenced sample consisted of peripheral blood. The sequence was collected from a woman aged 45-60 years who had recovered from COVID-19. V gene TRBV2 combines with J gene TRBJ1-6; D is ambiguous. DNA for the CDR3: TGTGCCAGCAGTGTAGCAGAAATAATTCGGGCCCTCCACTTT. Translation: CASSVAEIIRALHF.